Given below is one TCR beta chain in context. The antigen is undetermined. Primers for the PCR totalled 60 Vbeta and 13 Jbeta. Sequenced by immunoSEQ multiplex PCR; TCRdb stores in-frame clones only, minus some. The profile shows 85,000 to 90,000 clones, approximately 72% of them singletons. The data originate from a study of cytomegalovirus exposure and HLA in healthy donors. V was pared by 4 bases and J by 4 bases, with 10 bases of the junction left unmatched. Germline V gene lookup returns CDR1 LGHNA and CDR2 YSLEER. This CDR3 contains 16 residues. Study conclusions and caveats: Another analysis was done later, and it associated around 17,000 TCR beta sequences with HLA alleles at 0.05 false discovery rate. Reportedly, cytomegalovirus status was diagnosed with high sensitivity and specificity. Presence/absence analyses rested on an assumption that sequencing depth was roughly uniform across donors.

The sequenced sample was PBMCs. This receptor was identified in a young man in good health and CMV-seropositive. The chain combines TRBV4-3 with TRBJ1-3; 7 bases are a match to TRBD1. The CDR3 nucleotides read TGCGCCAGCAGCCCCCACTACTTGGGACAGGGAAACACCATATATTTT. Its protein is CASSPHYLGQGNTIYF.